This T cell receptor beta chain is from a study of cytomegalovirus exposure and HLA in healthy donors. Germline CDR1 is SEHNR and CDR2 is FQNEAQ (reference sequence). This CDR3 contains 17 residues. V shed 3 bases, J shed 2 bases, and the junction held 11 bases outside the gene matches. The PCR used 60 Vbeta and 13 Jbeta primers. The method was immunoSEQ multiplex PCR; TCRdb's version includes in-frame clones alone and lacks a portion of them. Of about 150,000 clones in the sample, 82% were seen once. Sequencing was done on a sample of PBMCs. This rearrangement joins TRBV7-9 to TRBJ2-3; TRBD2 matches at 7 bases. The clonotype was recovered from a woman aged 45-59 years in good health and CMV-seropositive. The CDR3 region has the DNA TGTGCCAGCAGCTTTCGGTCCAGCGGGGCTTACACAGATACGCAGTATTTT. Its translation: CASSFRSSGAYTDTQYF.